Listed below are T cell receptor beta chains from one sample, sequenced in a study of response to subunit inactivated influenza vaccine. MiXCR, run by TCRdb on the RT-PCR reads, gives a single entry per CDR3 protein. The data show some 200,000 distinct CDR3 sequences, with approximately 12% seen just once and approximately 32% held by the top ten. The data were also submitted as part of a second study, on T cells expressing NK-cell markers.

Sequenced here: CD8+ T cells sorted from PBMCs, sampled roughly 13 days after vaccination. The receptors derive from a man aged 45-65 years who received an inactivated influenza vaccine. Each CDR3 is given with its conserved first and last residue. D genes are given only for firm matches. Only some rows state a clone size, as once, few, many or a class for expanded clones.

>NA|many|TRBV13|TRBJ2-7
CASSLGVTYEQYF
TGTGCCAGCAGCTTAGGGGTGACCTACGAGCAGTACTTC
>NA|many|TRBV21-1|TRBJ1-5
CASSKALWDRQTLLNQPQHF
TGTGCCAGCAGCAAAGCGCTTTGGGACAGACAGACCCTCCTAAATCAGCCCCAGCATTTT
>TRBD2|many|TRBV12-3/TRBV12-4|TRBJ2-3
CASSLLGLAGDRRYF
TGTGCCAGCAGTTTGCTTGGACTAGCGGGAGATCGGAGGTATTTT
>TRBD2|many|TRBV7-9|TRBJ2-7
CASSPPGLAGVEQYF
TGTGCCAGCAGCCCCCCAGGACTAGCGGGAGTAGAGCAGTACTTC
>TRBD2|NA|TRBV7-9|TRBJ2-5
CASTKGGRETQYF
TGTGCCAGCACCAAGGGAGGGCGAGAGACCCAGTACTTC
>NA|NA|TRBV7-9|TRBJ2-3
CASSGGRDITDTQYF
TGTGCCAGCAGCGGTGGCAGAGACATCACAGATACGCAGTATTTT
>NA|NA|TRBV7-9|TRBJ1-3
CASSPNSGPTIYF
TGTGCCAGCAGCCCAAACAGTGGGCCTACCATATATTTT
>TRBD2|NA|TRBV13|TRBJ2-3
CASSLLAGAITDTQYF
TGTGCCAGCAGCTTACTAGCGGGAGCTATCACAGATACGCAGTATTTT
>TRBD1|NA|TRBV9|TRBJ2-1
CASSESPGQGPLDEQFF
TGTGCCAGCAGCGAAAGCCCGGGACAGGGCCCCCTCGATGAGCAGTTCTTC
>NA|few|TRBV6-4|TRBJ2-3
CASSDGSTDTQYF
TGTGCCAGCAGTGACGGTAGCACAGATACGCAGTATTTT
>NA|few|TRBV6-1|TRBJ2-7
CASSALRGASEQYF
TGTGCCAGCAGTGCCCTCCGTGGAGCCTCCGAGCAGTACTTC
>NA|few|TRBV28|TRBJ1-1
CASRDRQFLNTEAFF
TGTGCCAGCAGGGACAGACAATTTCTGAACACTGAAGCTTTCTTT
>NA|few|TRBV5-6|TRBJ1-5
CASSLFHSNQPQHF
TGTGCCAGCAGCTTGTTTCATAGCAATCAGCCCCAGCATTTT
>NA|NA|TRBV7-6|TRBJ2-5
CASSLSDLTQYF
TGTGCCAGCAGCTTAAGCGATCTGACCCAGTACTTC
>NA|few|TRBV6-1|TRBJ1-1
CASSPPGHQNTEAFF
TGTGCCAGCAGCCCCCCAGGTCATCAGAACACTGAAGCTTTCTTT
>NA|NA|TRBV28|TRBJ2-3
CASSFFKGTTDTQYF
TGTGCCAGCAGTTTTTTCAAGGGGACCACAGATACGCAGTATTTT
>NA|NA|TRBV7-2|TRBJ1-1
CASSFQGLFF
TGTGCCAGCAGCTTCCAGGGCCTTTTCTTT
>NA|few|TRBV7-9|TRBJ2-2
CASSPGVVGELFF
TGTGCCAGCAGCCCAGGGGTGGTCGGGGAGCTGTTTTTT
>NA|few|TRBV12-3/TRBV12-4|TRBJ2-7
CASSPAHYEGLRKQYF
TGTGCCAGCAGTCCCGCCCACTATGAGGGTCTACGAAAGCAGTACTTC
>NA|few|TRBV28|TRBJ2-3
CASSLTGVVERGSTDTQYF
TGTGCCAGCAGTTTGACAGGGGTGGTGGAGCGGGGTAGCACAGATACGCAGTATTTT
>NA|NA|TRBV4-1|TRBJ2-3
CASSHPGGISTDTQYF
TGCGCCAGCAGCCACCCTGGGGGTATTTCCACAGATACGCAGTATTTT
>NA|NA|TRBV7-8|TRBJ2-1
CASSLGSSEQFF
TGTGCCAGCAGCTTAGGGTCGTCGGAGCAGTTCTTC
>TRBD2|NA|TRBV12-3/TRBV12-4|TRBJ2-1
CASSLLGGGPYNEQFF
TGTGCCAGCAGTTTACTTGGCGGGGGGCCTTACAATGAGCAGTTCTTC
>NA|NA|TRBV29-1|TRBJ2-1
CSVQYPNEQFF
TGCAGCGTTCAGTACCCGAATGAGCAGTTCTTC